This T cell receptor beta chain was observed in a study of blood T cell repertoires in COVID-19. The wider study: Some COVID-19 samples were acute and others convalescent; all came from the United States, Italy and Spain. From T cells, B-cell-depleted T cells, or PBMCs came the material, which was cDNA or gDNA.

The CDR3 runs 17 residues. V lost 6 bases to trimming and J lost 4 bases, with 22 bases between them. The germline CDR1 and CDR2 sequences are SNHLY and FYNNEI. The repertoire was sequenced with immunoSEQ multiplex PCR; TCRdb's copy has only in-frame clones and lacks some. Of more than 200,000 clones in the sample, around 90% are singletons; the top ten hold roughly 3.7%. The material sequenced was PBMCs or T cells enriched from blood (not recorded which). The gene calls are TRBV2 and TRBJ2-1, with D maybe TRBD2 (6 bases). The clonotype comes from a woman aged 25 to 39 who had been exposed to COVID-19. The CDR3: CASRRPKTSRLYNEQFF. The CDR3 DNA sequence: TGTGCCAGCAGGAGGCCTAAAACTAGCAGATTATACAATGAGCAGTTCTTC.